The 12 T cell receptor beta chains reported below all come from one sample, sequenced in a study of blood T cell repertoires in COVID-19. The method was immunoSEQ multiplex PCR; TCRdb's version includes in-frame clones alone and lacks a portion of them. The top ten clones hold around 4.8% of a sample with over 150,000 clones, approximately 91% of them seen once. The sample consisted of peripheral blood. These receptor sequences come from a man aged 18 to 35 with COVID-19, enrolled during active disease.

The chain employs TRBV7-9 and TRBJ1-5; 8 nucleotides match TRBD1. Germline V gene sequence: CDR1 SEHNR, CDR2 FQNEAQ (reference sequence). V shed 4 bases, J shed 5 bases, and the junction held 7 bases outside the gene matches. The CDR3 length is 15 residues. CDR3 bases: TGTGCCAGCAGCTCGACGGACAGGGAGGATCAGCCCCAGCATTTT. Translating gives CASSSTDREDQPQHF.

In regard to this clone: Other DNA sequences within the sample encode an identical CDR3. This CDR3 reads CASSVEGSAYEQYF. CDR3 bases: TGTGCCAGCAGCGTAGAAGGAAGCGCCTACGAGCAGTACTTC. The rearrangement joins TRBV9 to TRBJ2-7; D not resolved. There are 14 residues in the CDR3. Trimming shortened V by 0 bases and J by 2 bases, and 9 bases separated the two germline ends. Germline V lookup: CDR1 SGDLS, CDR2 YYNGEE.

This clone was recorded only once. CDR3 nucleotides: TGTGCCAGTAGCGGAAGCGGGAGGATCTTCGGCGAGCAGTACTTC. Amino acid sequence: CASSGSGRIFGEQYF. V and J are TRBV19 and TRBJ2-7; 9 nucleotides match TRBD2. The germline gives CDR1 LNHDA, CDR2 SQIVND (reference sequence). The CDR3 has 15 amino acids. The J segment lost 6 bases and the V segment lost 6 bases, leaving 12 bases of the junction unmatched.

The CDR3, as DNA: TGTGCCAGCTTAACCGGACAGAGTGGCTACACCTTC. This translates into CASLTGQSGYTF. The V gene is TRBV28, the J gene TRBJ1-2; tentative D call: TRBD1 (6 bases). Trimming stripped 8 bases from V and 7 bases from J, with 14 bases between. CDR1 and CDR2 from the germline V gene are MDHEN and SYDVKM. This CDR3 has 12 residues.

Comment on this clone: The junction departs from germline at one end; a sequencing error may be responsible. The chain couples TRBV30 to TRBJ1-4, with D possibly matching TRBD1 (6 bases). Germline CDR1 reads GTSNPN; CDR2 reads SVGIG (reference sequence). CDR3 length: 15 residues. CDR3: CAWAPIQGVNEKLLF. The CDR3 DNA follows: TGTGCCTGGGCACCGATACAGGGAGTCAATGAAAAACTGCTTTTT.

The table lists this clone with a few counts. The V gene is TRBV6-5, the J gene TRBJ2-7, with 8 bases identical to TRBD1. The CDR3 is made up of 15 amino acids. V shed 7 bases and J 7 bases; nucleotides not matched to a gene: 15. Germline CDR1 and CDR2: MNHEY and SVGAGI. The CDR3 DNA reads as TGTGCCAGCATTCCCCTGACAGGGGCTTACAGGGAGCAGTACTTC. Its protein is CASIPLTGAYREQYF.

The rearrangement uses TRBV27 and TRBJ2-3; 10 bases fit TRBD2. V lost 5 bases, J lost 6 bases, and 17 bases stayed unmatched. The CDR3 is made up of 18 amino acids. Germline lookup yields CDR1 MNHEY and CDR2 SMNVEV (reference sequence). CDR3 amino acids: CASSSPLRAGGYLDTQYF. CDR3 DNA: TGTGCCAGCAGTAGCCCCCTTAGAGCGGGAGGGTATTTGGATACGCAGTATTTT.

The J gene is TRBJ2-5, the V gene TRBV29-1; weak D call: TRBD2 (5 bases). The CDR3 is 14 residues long. Germline lookup yields CDR1 SQVTM and CDR2 ANQGSEA. Trimming removed 5 bases from V and 3 bases from J, with 16 bases in between. The CDR3 DNA is TGCAGCGTTACCGGGATCTCCCAAAAAGAGACCCAGTACTTC. This translates into CSVTGISQKETQYF.

V is TRBV13 and J is TRBJ2-2; 10 positions match TRBD2. Germline CDR1 and CDR2: PRHDT and FYEKMQ (reference sequence). This CDR3 spans 15 amino acids. Losses at the gene ends were 6 bases for V and 1 base for J; bases not matched to a gene: 2. CDR3 in DNA: TGTGCCAGCAGTCCTAGCGGGGGGAACACCGGGGAGCTGTTTTTT. Translated, it gives CASSPSGGNTGELFF.

V gene TRBV29-1 combines with J gene TRBJ1-2; D might be TRBD1 (6 bases). From germline, CDR1 is SQVTM and CDR2 ANQGSEA. V was pared by 6 bases and J by 2 bases, with 16 bases between. This CDR3 region has 14 residues. CDR3 bases: TGCAGCGTGCCTCGGGACACTAAAAACTATGGCTACACCTTC. It yields the protein CSVPRDTKNYGYTF.

V gene TRBV21-1 combines with J gene TRBJ1-4; whether TRBD1, the table's D call, matches the DNA was not checked. TRBV21-1 is listed as a pseudogene. The CDR3 covers 19 residues. DNA of the CDR3: TGTGCCAGCAGCAAATTAGCAGGACAGGGGGTTGCAACTAATGAAAAACTGTTTTTT. It yields the protein CASSKLAGQGVATNEKLFF.

The genes are TRBV5-1 and TRBJ2-1, with TRBD2 matching over 12 bases. Germline V gene sequence: CDR1 SGHRS, CDR2 YFSETQ. The CDR3 consists of 15 residues. V lost 3 bases to trimming and J lost 5 bases; unmatched junction nucleotides: 3. In nucleotides, the CDR3 is TGCGCCAGCAGCTCGCGGACTAGCGGGAACAATGAGCAGTTCTTC. Protein: CASSSRTSGNNEQFF. The full variable domain, completed using reference TRBV5-1 and TRBJ2-1, is KAGVTQTPRYLIKTRGQQVTLSCSPISGHRSVSWYQQTPGQGLQFLFEYFSETQRNKGNFPGRFSGRQFSNSRSEMNVSTLELGDSALYLCASSSRTSGNNEQFFGPGTRLTVL.